This paragraph reports one TCR beta chain. As yet, its antigen is unknown. 60 Vbeta and 13 Jbeta primers were used in PCR. Using immunoSEQ multiplex PCR, the repertoire was profiled, and TCRdb retains in-frame clones only, with some absent. The sample gives hundreds of thousands of clones, about 90% of which show up once; around 2.1% is in the top ten. The data are from a study of cytomegalovirus exposure and HLA in healthy donors. Per germline, CDR1 SNHLY and CDR2 FYNNEI. V dropped 5 bases and J dropped 5; count of bases not matched to a gene: 11. The CDR3 is made up of 16 amino acids. Study results and caveats: Researchers reported in a later analysis that common viral pathogens appeared linked to several top clusters.

Sequencing used PBMCs. This clonotype originated in a woman between 18 and 29 years old in good health and CMV-seronegative. The chain uses TRBV2 and TRBJ2-2; 7 nucleotides agree with TRBD2. The CDR3 is CASSLGAGLKTGELFF. The CDR3 coding sequence is TGTGCCAGCAGTCTAGGAGCGGGACTAAAGACCGGGGAGCTGTTTTTT. The variable domain in full, completed from reference TRBV2 and TRBJ2-2, reads EPEVTQTPSHQVTQMGQEVILRCVPISNHLYFYWYRQILGQKVEFLVSFYNNEISEKSEIFDDQFSVERPDGSNFTLKIRSTKLEDSAMYFCASSLGAGLKTGELFFGEGSRLTVL.